This TCR beta chain was identified during a study of Graves' ophthalmopathy and Graves' hyperthyroidism. Broader study findings: Also, most clonotypes expanded in the thyroid above 0.001 frequency appeared in blood.

In this cohort, patients with other autoimmune diseases, uncontrolled infections, pregnancy or lactation were excluded. A volume of 9.5 to 10 ml of fresh peripheral blood supplied the PBMCs. About this clonotype: Its antigen is not identified.

From RNA, the CDR3 regions of TCR beta chains were amplified and sequenced. First-round RT-PCR employed HTBI primers, with a second-round multiplex PCR after it. TCRdb itself ran the multiplex PCR reads through MiXCR, one entry per CDR3 protein. Here the sample spans some 350,000 distinct CDR3 sequences, about 15% being singletons. The germline V gene has CDR1 MNHEY and CDR2 SVGEGT. The ends were cut back, 8 bases at V and 0 bases at J, with 4 bases in the middle. The length of the CDR3 is 12 residues. This clonotype originated in an adult woman with stable Graves' hyperthyroidism. Source material: peripheral blood. V and J are TRBV6-2 or TRBV6-3 and TRBJ2-2; D remains ambiguous. DNA of the CDR3: TGTGCCAGCCTGACGAACACCGGGGAGCTGTTTTTT. This translates into CASLTNTGELFF.